This is a list of T cell receptor beta chains from one sample in a study of neurological immune-mediated disorders. One entry per CDR3 protein, called by TCRdb with MiXCR from the 5' RACE reads. This sample has around 47,000 distinct CDR3 sequences, with 20% to 25% found just once. The specimen was PBMCs. Source of these receptors: a man aged 55 to 70 with HTLV-1-associated myelopathy (HAM/TSP). Both conserved end residues are trimmed from each CDR3. The order of the fields is V gene, J gene, CDR3 protein.

TRBV20-1	TRBJ2-7	SARETGGVYEQY
TRBV29-1	TRBJ2-1	SVGARPLISYNEQF
TRBV6-5	TRBJ2-1	ASSTSGLAGHPF
TRBV28	TRBJ2-7	ASRPQSSYEQY
TRBV28	TRBJ2-7	ASSGWAESYEQY
TRBV15	TRBJ1-5	VTSGSGFNQPQH
TRBV5-1	TRBJ2-5	ASSLRTSGSGSVETQY
TRBV28	TRBJ2-1	ASSSPGGRSYNEQF
TRBV12-3/TRBV12-4	TRBJ2-3	ASSPQGVGTDTQY
TRBV9	TRBJ2-2	ASSVHPDIRAGELF
TRBV29-1	TRBJ2-5	SVRASIGQETQY
TRBV5-1	TRBJ1-2	ASSLVVGGAYGYT
TRBV7-2	TRBJ2-3	ASSLGTLEGQY
TRBV18	TRBJ2-1	ASSPPGSYNEQF
TRBV9	TRBJ2-7	ASSVGSLANYEQY
TRBV20-1	TRBJ2-1	SARQDRTYNEQF
TRBV6-1	TRBJ1-6	ASSEPQGNSPLH
TRBV29-1	TRBJ2-7	SVREGNEQY
TRBV5-1	TRBJ1-3	ASSLRSRSNSGNTIY
TRBV14	TRBJ2-7	ASSQGNSYEQY
TRBV20-1	TRBJ1-2	SAREHTGSGGYT
TRBV20-1	TRBJ2-3	SAVVKGAGGPPSTDTQY
TRBV6-6	TRBJ2-3	ASSSDRGYRADTQY
TRBV5-1	TRBJ2-1	ASSARDRYNEQF
TRBV10-2	TRBJ2-1	ASISGTSGRTVSNEQF
TRBV7-9	TRBJ1-3	ASLESISGNTIY
TRBV20-1	TRBJ2-5	SARGGRGQVEETQY
TRBV5-1	TRBJ2-5	ASSLTQGIETQY
TRBV5-1	TRBJ1-1	ASSLPRTGLNTEAF
TRBV6-5	TRBJ2-2	ASRVSAGENTGELF
TRBV10-3	TRBJ2-5	AISPTSGRTLQETQY
TRBV12-3/TRBV12-4	TRBJ1-1	ASSLGDTEAF